The 10 T cell receptor beta chains listed next were all sequenced from one sample in a study of regulatory T cells in long-lasting Graves disease. Through Arm-PCR of CDR3 regions and iRepertoire HTBI primers, TCR beta libraries were built. Each CDR3 protein is one row after TCRdb ran MiXCR on the multiplex PCR reads. This sample has hundreds of thousands of distinct CDR3 sequences, with approximately 16% found just once. Time point noted: newly diagnosed GD, antithyroid drugs for less than 3 months. PBMCs were the source of the RNA used for TCR sequencing. This sample also belongs to another study, concerning T cells in Graves' hyperthyroidism and ophthalmopathy.

The sequencing used peripheral blood mononuclear cells (PBMCs), collected at new diagnosis, from a patient treated with antithyroid drugs. These receptors were taken from a woman between 40 and 50 years old with Graves disease.

The gene calls are TRBV5-4 and TRBJ2-7; D could derive from TRBD1 or TRBD2 (6 bases each). V shed 0 bases and J shed 2 bases, with 15 bases lying between them. The CDR3 is made up of 16 amino acids. Germline V CDR1 and CDR2: SGHNT, YYREEE (reference sequence). CDR3 sequence (DNA): TGTGCCAGCAGCTTGGATGGGGGGCCCTTAACCTACGAGCAGTACTTC. Its translation is CASSLDGGPLTYEQYF.

This chain joins TRBV6-5 and TRBJ1-5, with TRBD1 matching over 12 bases. With V trimmed by 0 bases and J by 6 bases, 9 bases remained unmatched. The CDR3 consists of 18 residues. Germline values: CDR1 MNHEY, CDR2 SVGAGI. CDR3 sequence (DNA): TGTGCCAGCAGTTACTCGAGAGGGACAGGGGGCTTAGGTCAGCCCCAGCATTTT. This translates into CASSYSRGTGGLGQPQHF.

A word on this clonotype: Compared with germline, one end of the junction differs, possibly owing to a read error. The gene calls are TRBV6-1 and TRBJ2-7, with TRBD2 identical over 12 bases. The CDR3 contains 16 residues. Germline values: CDR1 MNHNS, CDR2 SASEGT. The CDR3 DNA sequence: TGTGTCAGCAAACCGACTAGCGGGAGAGGCTCCTACGAGCAGTACTTC. This encodes CVSKPTSGRGSYEQYF.

This clonotype was observed many times. The chain employs TRBV6-1 and TRBJ1-1; no clear D gene. The length of the CDR3 is 11 residues. Trimming stripped 7 bases from V and 4 bases from J, with 7 bases between. Germline assignment: CDR1 MNHNS and CDR2 SASEGT. CDR3 in DNA: TGTGCCAGCAACTCAGGCACTGAAGCTTTCTTT. It codes for CASNSGTEAFF.

Note on this clonotype: A read error is the likely source, as a far larger clone sits one nucleotide away. The rearrangement links TRBV12-3 or TRBV12-4 to TRBJ2-1; 11 bases line up with TRBD2. The V gene end was trimmed by 3 bases and the J gene end by 10 bases; junction bases not matched to a gene: 8. This CDR3 has 15 residues. CDR3 sequence reads: CASSLELAGVSEQFF. The DNA of the CDR3 is TGTGCCAGCAGTTTGGAACTAGCGGGAGTGTCCGAGCAGTTCTTC.

This clonotype was seen repeatedly, ten times or more. The rearrangement links TRBV7-9 to TRBJ1-1; D remains ambiguous. Germline CDR1 SEHNR, CDR2 FQNEAQ (reference sequence). The germline V and J ends were trimmed by 2 bases and 3 bases, with 13 bases remaining between them. This CDR3 is built from 15 residues. The chain's CDR3 is CASSLSRVSYTEAFF. DNA for the CDR3: TGTGCCAGCAGCTTATCTCGGGTTTCTTACACTGAAGCTTTCTTT.

The table lists this clonotype with many counts. For the CDR3, the DNA is TGTGCCAGCAGTTTCAGGCGGGAGAGCGAGCAGTACTTC. It yields the protein CASSFRRESEQYF. The chain uses TRBV12-3 or TRBV12-4 and TRBJ2-7, with 7 bases aligning to TRBD2. Germline trimming cut 3 bases from V and 6 bases from J; bases unmatched to any gene: 5. The CDR3 is 13 residues long.

This clonotype was observed many times. The gene calls are TRBV12-3 or TRBV12-4 and TRBJ1-2; TRBD1 matches 9 bases. This CDR3 comprises 15 residues. Germline trimming cut 7 bases from V and 5 bases from J; bases unmatched to any gene: 11. Here the CDR3 reads CASNLYGTGLYGYTF. DNA of the CDR3: TGTGCCAGCAACCTATATGGGACAGGGTTATATGGCTACACCTTC.

This clonotype was recorded a few times. The chain uses TRBV5-1 and TRBJ2-1, with 13 positions matching TRBD2. Germline CDR1 SGHRS, CDR2 YFSETQ. The CDR3 runs 16 residues. V shed 0 bases, J shed 10 bases, and the junction held 7 bases outside the gene matches. The CDR3 is CASSLATGTSGKEQFF. CDR3 nucleotide sequence: TGCGCCAGCAGCTTGGCCACCGGGACTAGCGGGAAAGAGCAGTTCTTC.

This chain uses TRBV7-2 with TRBJ1-5; the D gene is possibly TRBD1 (6 bases). The ends were cut back, 5 bases at V and 1 base at J, with 24 bases in the middle. The CDR3 is made up of 19 amino acids. Germline loops: CDR1 SGHTA, CDR2 FQGNSA. CDR3 DNA sequence: TGTGCCAGCAGCCCGGGGGCCATCACCGGGACACACAGCAATCAGCCCCAGCATTTT. Its protein is CASSPGAITGTHSNQPQHF.